This TCR beta chain originates from a study of blood T cells in healthy people across ages. Then a second PCR, running roughly 7 to 11 cycles, was carried out with a sample-barcoded 5' primer and a J-beta primer mix. MiXCR was run by TCRdb on the 5' RACE reads, yielding one entry per CDR3 protein. Found here are about 680,000 distinct CDR3 sequences, around 49% of them singletons; the top ten hold approximately 32%. J was trimmed by 4 bases and V by 4 bases; bases with no gene match: 7. The CDR3 covers 16 residues. CDR1 SGHTA and CDR2 FQGNSA come from the germline V gene. This chain connects TRBV7-2 to TRBJ2-5; 12 nucleotides agree with TRBD2. The TCR originated in an older woman in good health. The source material was blood. The CDR3 loop is CASSWRGLAGRETQYF. The DNA of the CDR3 is TGTGCCAGCAGCTGGAGGGGACTAGCGGGTCGAGAGACCCAGTACTTC.